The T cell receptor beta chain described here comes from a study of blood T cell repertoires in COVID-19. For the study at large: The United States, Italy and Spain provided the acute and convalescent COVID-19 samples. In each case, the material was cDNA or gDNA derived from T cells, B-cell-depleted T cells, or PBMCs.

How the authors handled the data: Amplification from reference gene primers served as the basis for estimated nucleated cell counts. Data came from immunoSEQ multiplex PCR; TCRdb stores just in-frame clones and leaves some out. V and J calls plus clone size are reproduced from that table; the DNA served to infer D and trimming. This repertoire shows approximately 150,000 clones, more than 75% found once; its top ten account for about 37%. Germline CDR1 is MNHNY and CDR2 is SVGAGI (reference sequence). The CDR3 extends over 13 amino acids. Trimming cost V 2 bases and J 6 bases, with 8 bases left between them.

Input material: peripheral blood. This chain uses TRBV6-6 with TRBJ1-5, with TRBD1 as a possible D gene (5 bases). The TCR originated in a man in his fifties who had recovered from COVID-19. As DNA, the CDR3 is TGTGCCAGCAGTTACGAAGGGGTTCAGCCCCAGCATTTT. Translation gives CASSYEGVQPQHF.